The rows below give T cell receptor beta chains drawn from one sample of a study of T-cell memory formation after mild COVID-19. TCRdb independently ran MiXCR on the 5' RACE reads; one entry per CDR3 protein. The sample has fewer than 40,000 distinct CDR3 sequences, roughly 7.2% seen once. Sequencing was carried out using PBMCs or a T cell subset sorted from them (not recorded which). These TCRs come from a man aged 18 to 29 who had mild COVID-19 (a few samples of this study predate the infection). Cell type and time point are not known. Each CDR3 is given with its conserved first and last residue. The D gene is left open where the match is weak. Expanded clones get a size class; other rows say once, few or many, or leave the size out.

>-|TRBV4-2|many|TRBJ2-1
TGTGCCAGCAGCCAAGAAGGTCCGGGGGGCTTTACTGAGCAGTTCTTC
CASSQEGPGGFTEQFF
>TRBD1|TRBV5-5|few|TRBJ1-5
TGTGCCAGCAGCGAAGACAGGGAAGTTGATCAGCCCCAGCATTTT
CASSEDREVDQPQHF
>TRBD1|TRBV4-1|many|TRBJ2-5
TGCGCCAGCAGCGTCAGGGCAGGGGGCTTTGAGACCCAGTACTTC
CASSVRAGGFETQYF
>-|TRBV7-9|many|TRBJ2-1
TGTGCCAGCAGCTTTAACACCTACAATGAGCAGTTCTTC
CASSFNTYNEQFF
>TRBD1|TRBV6-6|many|TRBJ1-3
TGTGCCAGCAGGGGCGGGACAGGGAGCTTCTCTGGAAACACCATATATTTT
CASRGGTGSFSGNTIYF
>TRBD1|TRBV20-1|many|TRBJ1-5
TGCAGTGCGCTCGCCGGGACAGGGGTCCAGCCCCAGCATTTT
CSALAGTGVQPQHF
>-|TRBV28|many|TRBJ1-5
TGTGCCAGCACCTCGGGGGGGTTGCCCCAGCATTTT
CASTSGGLPQHF
>-|TRBV7-9|many|TRBJ2-2
TGTGCCAGCAGCTTACCGGGGACCGGGGAGCTGTTTTTT
CASSLPGTGELFF
>-|TRBV5-5|-|TRBJ2-5
TGTGCCAGCAGCTGGGCGGGGACCCAGTACTTC
CASSWAGTQYF
>-|TRBV3-1|many|TRBJ2-3
TGTGCCAGCAGCCAAGCAAGAGGTGAAACAGATACGCAGTATTTT
CASSQARGETDTQYF
>TRBD2|TRBV5-1|many|TRBJ2-4
TGCGCCAGCAGCTTTGGACTTAACCTAGCGGGGGGAGCCAAAAACATTCAGTACTTC
CASSFGLNLAGGAKNIQYF
>TRBD1|TRBV3-1|few|TRBJ2-1
TGTGCCAGCAGCCACCGGACAGGGACAATGTACAATGAGCAGTTCTTC
CASSHRTGTMYNEQFF
>-|TRBV6-2/TRBV6-3|many|TRBJ2-2
TGTGCCAGCAGCCCGCAGTGGGGTTGGGGTACCGGGGAGCTGTTTTTT
CASSPQWGWGTGELFF
>-|TRBV6-1|many|TRBJ1-2
TGTGCCAGCTCTAACCCGACAGGCTACACCTTC
CASSNPTGYTF
>-|TRBV7-9|many|TRBJ1-4
TGTGCCAGCAGCTCAGGGTCCCGCGGGGCTAATGAAAAACTGTTTTTT
CASSSGSRGANEKLFF
>TRBD1|TRBV5-5|many|TRBJ1-6
TGTGCCAGCACCCAGACAGGGTTCTATAATTCACCCCTCCACTTT
CASTQTGFYNSPLHF
>-|TRBV7-2|-|TRBJ2-5
TGTGCCAGCACTAGGGGAGGAGAGACCCAGTACTTC
CASTRGGETQYF
>-|TRBV6-5|few|TRBJ1-3
TGTGCCAGCAGTTACTCGTGGAGCGGGATTAGCTCTGGAAACACCATATATTTT
CASSYSWSGISSGNTIYF
>TRBD1|TRBV5-1|many|TRBJ2-4
TGCGCCAGCAGCTCGGGGACAGGGAAGAGAAACATTCAGTACTTC
CASSSGTGKRNIQYF
>-|TRBV11-2|many|TRBJ1-5
TGTGCCAGCAATATCGATAGCCATAGCAATCAGCCCCAGCATTTT
CASNIDSHSNQPQHF
>-|TRBV4-3|-|TRBJ2-1
TGCGCCAGCAGCCAAGATAGCCCTCGGGGGGCCACCTACAATGAGCAGTTCTTC
CASSQDSPRGATYNEQFF
>TRBD1|TRBV7-2|many|TRBJ2-2
TGTGCCAGCAGCCCTCAGGGGGCCGGGGAGCTGTTTTTT
CASSPQGAGELFF
>-|TRBV28|many|TRBJ1-2
TGTGCCAGCAGTTTTGCACAGTCTTATGGCTACACCTTC
CASSFAQSYGYTF
>-|TRBV18|few|TRBJ1-1
TGTGCCAGCTCTCAAGACCTGAACACTGAAGCTTTCTTT
CASSQDLNTEAFF
>-|TRBV7-2|many|TRBJ2-1
TGTGCCAGCAGCTCGCGGGCAGCCAATGAGCAGTTCTTC
CASSSRAANEQFF
>TRBD1|TRBV29-1|many|TRBJ1-4
TGCAGCGTTAGGGACAGCGGAGGTGAAAAACTGTTTTTT
CSVRDSGGEKLFF
>-|TRBV4-3|many|TRBJ2-7
TGCGCCAGCAGCCAAGAAGAGGGGAGCTCCTACGAGCAGTACTTC
CASSQEEGSSYEQYF
>-|TRBV4-3|many|TRBJ2-1
TGCGCCAGCAGCCAGGGGTATAGTGGGAATGAGCAGTTCTTC
CASSQGYSGNEQFF
>-|TRBV5-1|many|TRBJ2-5
TGCGCCAGCAGCTTGGGGGGGGGCGAAGAGACCCAGTACTTC
CASSLGGGEETQYF
>TRBD1|TRBV7-9|many|TRBJ1-4
TGTGCCAGCAGCTTGGGACAGGTGGAAGAAAAACTGTTTTTT
CASSLGQVEEKLFF
>TRBD1|TRBV11-3|-|TRBJ2-1
TGTGCCAGCAGCTTACAGGGGGAAAACAATGAGCAGTTCTTC
CASSLQGENNEQFF
>-|TRBV4-1|-|TRBJ1-6
TGCGCCAGCAGCCCAAGATCAGTGGATTCACCCCTCCACTTT
CASSPRSVDSPLHF
>TRBD2|TRBV6-1|few|TRBJ2-5
TGTGCCAGCAGTGAACTTAGCGGGGACTTGGAGACCCAGTACTTC
CASSELSGDLETQYF
>-|TRBV29-1|many|TRBJ2-3
TGCAGCGTGAGAAAAGATACGCAGTATTTT
CSVRKDTQYF
>-|TRBV23-1|many|TRBJ2-7
TGCGCCAGCAGTCCCACACCATGGGGACCCTGGACAGCCTCCTACGAGCAGTACTTC
CASSPTPWGPWTASYEQYF